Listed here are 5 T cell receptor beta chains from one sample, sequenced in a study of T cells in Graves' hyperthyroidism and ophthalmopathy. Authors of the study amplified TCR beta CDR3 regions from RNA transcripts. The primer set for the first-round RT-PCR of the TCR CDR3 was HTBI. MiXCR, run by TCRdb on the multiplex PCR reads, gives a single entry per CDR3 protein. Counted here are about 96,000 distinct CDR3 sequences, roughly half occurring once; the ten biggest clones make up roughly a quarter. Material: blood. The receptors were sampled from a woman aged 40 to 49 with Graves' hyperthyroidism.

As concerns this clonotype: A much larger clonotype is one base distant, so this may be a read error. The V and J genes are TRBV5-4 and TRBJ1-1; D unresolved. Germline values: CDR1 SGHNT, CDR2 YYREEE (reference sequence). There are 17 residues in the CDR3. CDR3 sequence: CASSQVNPRMGNTEAFF. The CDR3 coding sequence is TGCGCCAGCAGCCAAGTGAACCCTAGGATGGGGAACACTGAAGCTTTCTTT.

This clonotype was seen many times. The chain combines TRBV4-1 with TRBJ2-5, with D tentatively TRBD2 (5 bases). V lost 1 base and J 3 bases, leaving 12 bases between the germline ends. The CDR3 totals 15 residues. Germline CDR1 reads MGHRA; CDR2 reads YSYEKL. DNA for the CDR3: TGCGCCAGCAGCCAAGTTAGCCAGGAGGAAGAGACCCAGTACTTC. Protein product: CASSQVSQEEETQYF.

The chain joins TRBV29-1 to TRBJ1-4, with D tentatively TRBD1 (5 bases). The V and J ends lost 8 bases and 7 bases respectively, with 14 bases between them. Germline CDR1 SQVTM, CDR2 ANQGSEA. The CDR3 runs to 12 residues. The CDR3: CSLAPGSEKLFF. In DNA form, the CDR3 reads TGCAGCTTGGCCCCAGGGTCTGAAAAACTGTTTTTT.

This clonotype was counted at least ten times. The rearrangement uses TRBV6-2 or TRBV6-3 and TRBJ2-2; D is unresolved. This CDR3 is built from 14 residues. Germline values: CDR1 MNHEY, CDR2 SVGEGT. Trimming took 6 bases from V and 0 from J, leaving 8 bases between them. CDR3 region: CASSPASNTGELFF. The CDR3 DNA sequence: TGTGCCAGCAGCCCGGCATCGAACACCGGGGAGCTGTTTTTT.

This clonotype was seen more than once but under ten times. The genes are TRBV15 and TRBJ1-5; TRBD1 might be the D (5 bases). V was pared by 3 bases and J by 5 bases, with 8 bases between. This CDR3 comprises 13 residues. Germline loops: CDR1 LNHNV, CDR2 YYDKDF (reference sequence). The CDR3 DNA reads TGTGCCACCAGCAGCCAAGGGGATCAGCCCCAGCATTTT. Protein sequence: CATSSQGDQPQHF.